The 16 T cell receptor beta chains given below trace back to one sample, sequenced in a study of blood T cell repertoires in COVID-19. Assay: immunoSEQ multiplex PCR; the TCRdb copy retains only in-frame clones and omits some. The repertoire holds 15,000 to 20,000 clones, with roughly 89% as singletons. Material: peripheral blood. The receptors originated from a man in his 60s with active COVID-19.

The genes are TRBV4-2 and TRBJ2-7; TRBD2 is a possible D gene (5 bases). This CDR3 comprises 18 residues. V was trimmed by 0 bases and J by 2 bases, leaving 20 bases between them. Germline V lookup: CDR1 LGHNA, CDR2 YNFKEQ. The CDR3 sequence is CASSQDQGRSGTPYEQYF. In nucleotides, the CDR3 is TGTGCCAGCAGCCAAGATCAAGGTAGGAGCGGAACCCCCTACGAGCAGTACTTC.

The chain is built from TRBV4-3 and TRBJ1-6, with D uncertain. The CDR3 is made up of 14 amino acids. Germline loops: CDR1 LGHNA, CDR2 YSLEER. V lost 3 bases and J 5 bases, leaving 8 bases between the germline ends. As DNA, the CDR3 is TGCGCCAGCAGCCATACGGGAAATAATTCACCCCTCCACTTT. Translated, it gives CASSHTGNNSPLHF.

The CDR3, as DNA: TGTGCCAGCAGTGATTGGGGACAGGGGGCAAATTTCGAGCAGTACTTC. Translated: CASSDWGQGANFEQYF. The chain combines TRBV6-4 with TRBJ2-7, with 12 bases matching TRBD1. There are 16 residues in the CDR3. The germline gives CDR1 MRHNA, CDR2 SNTAGT. The trim removed 3 bases at V and 6 bases at J, leaving 9 bases unmatched.

V is TRBV30 and J is TRBJ2-2; 10 bases are shared with TRBD2. Germline V gives CDR1 GTSNPN, CDR2 SVGIG (reference sequence). This CDR3 comprises 15 residues. V gave up 3 bases and J gave up 5 bases; unmatched junction bases: 6. CDR3 loop: CAWRRLAGVTGELFF. CDR3 nucleotides: TGTGCCTGGAGGAGGCTAGCGGGAGTTACCGGGGAGCTGTTTTTT.

This chain links TRBV28 with TRBJ1-2; D not certain. From germline, CDR1 is MDHEN and CDR2 SYDVKM. The CDR3 has 18 amino acids. V was clipped by 5 bases and J by 5 bases, with 27 bases between them. The CDR3 DNA reads as TGTGCCAGCAGTACTCCCCGCCGCCTTACGACTTCGGTTTATGGCTACACCTTC. Translation: CASSTPRRLTTSVYGYTF.

This rearrangement joins TRBV5-1 to TRBJ1-2, with 7 bases lining up with TRBD1. The CDR3 has 13 residues. CDR1 is SGHRS and CDR2 is YFSETQ in the germline V gene. Trimming at V came to 4 bases and at J to 4 bases, leaving 4 bases not matched to a gene. CDR3 sequence reads: CASSGGTAYGYTF. CDR3 DNA sequence: TGCGCCAGCAGCGGGGGGACAGCCTATGGCTACACCTTC.

This rearrangement joins TRBV9 to TRBJ1-1, with TRBD1 matching over 7 bases. CDR3 size: 17 residues. Per the germline V gene, CDR1 is SGDLS and CDR2 is YYNGEE. Trimming took 0 bases from V and 4 from J; bases not matched to a gene: 12. The DNA of the CDR3 is TGTGCCAGCAGCGTAGGACAGGGTAGCGAATCTGGCACTGAAGCTTTCTTT. Protein sequence: CASSVGQGSESGTEAFF.

The rearrangement joins TRBV13 to TRBJ2-5; D is perhaps TRBD2 (7 bases). The CDR3 covers 16 residues. The germline V and J ends were trimmed by 2 bases and 2 bases, with 15 bases remaining between them. CDR1 is PRHDT and CDR2 is FYEKMQ in the germline V gene (reference sequence). CDR3 sequence (DNA): TGTGCCAGCAGCTTATATCGCGGGGGCGGGCAAGAGACCCAGTACTTC. It translates to CASSLYRGGGQETQYF.

The chain has TRBV29-1 and TRBJ2-5, with 7 bases aligning to TRBD2. The germline gives CDR1 SQVTM, CDR2 ANQGSEA. With 7 bases clipped from V and 7 bases from J, the junction kept 9 bases outside the gene matches. The CDR3 extends over 12 amino acids. Written as DNA, the CDR3 is TGCAGCGGAACTAGCGTCGAAGCGACCCAGTACTTC. This gives the protein CSGTSVEATQYF.

J is TRBJ2-2 and V is TRBV3-1 (or the pseudogene TRBV3-2); D is possibly TRBD1 (6 bases). The CDR3 sequence is 13 residues long. The V gene's germline CDR1 is LGHDT and CDR2 YNNKEL (reference sequence). The ends were cut back, 5 bases at V and 7 bases at J, with 11 bases in the middle. This CDR3 reads CASSRDIDGELFF. The CDR3 bases are TGTGCCAGCAGCAGGGACATTGACGGGGAGCTGTTTTTT.

The chain has TRBV28 and TRBJ2-7, with TRBD1 matching over 8 bases. Losses at the gene ends were 1 base for V and 5 bases for J; bases not matched to a gene: 4. The CDR3 spans 14 residues. Germline assignment: CDR1 MDHEN and CDR2 SYDVKM. The CDR3: CASSLLAGGDEQYF. As DNA, the CDR3 is TGTGCCAGCAGTTTATTGGCAGGGGGCGACGAGCAGTACTTC.

CDR3 DNA: TGTGCCAGCTCACCAGTGGGACAGGGGAGTGGAGATACGCAGTATTTT. Translating it yields CASSPVGQGSGDTQYF. V gene TRBV18 combines with J gene TRBJ2-3, with 10 positions matching TRBD1. In germline, CDR1 is KGHSH, CDR2 LQKENI. V lost 2 bases, J lost 5 bases, and 7 bases stayed unmatched. The CDR3 extends over 16 amino acids.

This rearrangement joins TRBV5-6 to TRBJ1-1; 7 bases are a match to TRBD1. The V and J ends lost 5 bases and 6 bases, in that order; junction bases with no gene match: 13. Germline values: CDR1 SGHDT, CDR2 YYEEEE. This CDR3 has 15 amino acids. DNA for the CDR3: TGTGCCAGCAGAGAACAGGGGCCCCAGGAGTCTGAAGCTTTCTTT. Residues: CASREQGPQESEAFF.

The gene calls are TRBV30 and TRBJ2-1; 8 nucleotides match TRBD2. Trimming removed 2 bases from V and 7 bases from J; junction bases left unmatched: 7. The CDR3 consists of 14 residues. CDR1 and CDR2 from the germline V gene are GTSNPN and SVGIG (reference sequence). The CDR3 DNA is TGTGCCTGGAGTCGATCAGCGGGGGTGAATGAGCAGTTCTTC. Protein: CAWSRSAGVNEQFF.

The rearrangement uses TRBV19 and TRBJ1-5; TRBD1 matches 8 bases. This CDR3 contains 14 residues. V was clipped by 5 bases and J by 7 bases; unmatched bases: 7. The germline V gene encodes CDR1 LNHDA and CDR2 SQIVND (reference sequence). CDR3 DNA sequence: TGTGCCAGTAGTGTAACAGGGGGACGGCAGCCCCAGCATTTT. Translated: CASSVTGGRQPQHF.

V usage is TRBV5-1 and J usage is TRBJ1-1; 7 nucleotides align to TRBD1. Germline V gene sequence: CDR1 SGHRS, CDR2 YFSETQ. The trim removed 2 bases at V and 4 bases at J, leaving 8 bases unmatched. This CDR3 has 15 residues. CDR3 DNA: TGCGCCAGCAGCTTAACCCAGGGGGATGGCACTGAAGCTTTCTTT. Its protein is CASSLTQGDGTEAFF.